The sequence of this T cell receptor beta chain was determined in a study of blood T cell repertoires in COVID-19. Across the whole study: Acute-phase and convalescent COVID-19 samples originated in the United States, Italy and Spain. T cells, B-cell-depleted T cells, or PBMCs provided the cDNA or gDNA that served as material.

Germline lookup yields CDR1 SGHRS and CDR2 YFSETQ. V lost 0 bases, J lost 10 bases, and 14 bases lay in between. The CDR3 spans 14 residues. In the authors' workflow: Amplification with reference gene primers provided the estimates of nucleated cell counts. Produced via immunoSEQ multiplex PCR; TCRdb's table is partial and in-frame only. V and J calls and clone size come straight from that table; D and trimming were deduced from the DNA. The repertoire holds 300,000 or so clones, with 88% as singletons. This clone has a handful of counts. Input material: peripheral blood. The chain carries TRBV5-1 and TRBJ1-5; possible D gene TRBD1, 6 bases. This receptor was taken from a woman in her twenties or thirties who had recovered from COVID-19. The CDR3 loop is CASSLESARGPQHF. The DNA for the CDR3 is TGCGCCAGCAGCTTGGAGAGCGCCAGGGGACCCCAGCATTTT.